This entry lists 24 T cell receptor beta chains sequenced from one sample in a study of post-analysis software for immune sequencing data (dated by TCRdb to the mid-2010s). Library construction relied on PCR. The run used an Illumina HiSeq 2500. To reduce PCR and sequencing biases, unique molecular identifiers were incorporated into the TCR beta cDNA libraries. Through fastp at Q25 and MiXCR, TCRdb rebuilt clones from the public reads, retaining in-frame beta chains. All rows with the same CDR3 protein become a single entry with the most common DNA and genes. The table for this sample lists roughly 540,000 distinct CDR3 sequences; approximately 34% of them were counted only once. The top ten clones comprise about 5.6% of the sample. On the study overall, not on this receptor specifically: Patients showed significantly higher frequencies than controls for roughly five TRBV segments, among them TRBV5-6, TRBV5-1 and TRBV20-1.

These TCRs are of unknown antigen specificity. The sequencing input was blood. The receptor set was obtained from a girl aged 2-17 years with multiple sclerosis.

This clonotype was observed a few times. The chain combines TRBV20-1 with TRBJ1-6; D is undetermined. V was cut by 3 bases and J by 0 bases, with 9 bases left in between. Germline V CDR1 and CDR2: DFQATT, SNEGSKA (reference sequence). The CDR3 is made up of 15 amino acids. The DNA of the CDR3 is TGCAGTGCTAGCCCCACGAGCTCCTATAATTCACCCCTCCACTTT. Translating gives CSASPTSSYNSPLHF.

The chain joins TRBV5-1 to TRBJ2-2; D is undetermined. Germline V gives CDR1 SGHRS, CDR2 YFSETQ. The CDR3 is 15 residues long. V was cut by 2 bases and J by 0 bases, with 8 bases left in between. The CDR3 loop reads CASSFPRANTGELFF. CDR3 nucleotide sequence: TGCGCCAGCAGCTTCCCCAGAGCGAACACCGGGGAGCTGTTTTTT.

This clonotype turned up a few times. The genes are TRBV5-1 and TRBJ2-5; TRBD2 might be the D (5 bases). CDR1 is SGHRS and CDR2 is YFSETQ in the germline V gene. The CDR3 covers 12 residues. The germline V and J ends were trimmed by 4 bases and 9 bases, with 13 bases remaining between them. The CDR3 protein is CASSRPQEAQYF. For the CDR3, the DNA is TGCGCCAGCAGCCGGCCTCAGGAGGCCCAGTACTTC.

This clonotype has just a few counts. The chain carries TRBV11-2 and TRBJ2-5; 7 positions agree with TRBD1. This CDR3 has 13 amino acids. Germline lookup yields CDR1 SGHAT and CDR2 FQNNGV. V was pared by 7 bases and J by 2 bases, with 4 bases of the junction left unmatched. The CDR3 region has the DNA TGTGCCAGCACCCGGGGACAGCAAGAGACCCAGTACTTC. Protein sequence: CASTRGQQETQYF.

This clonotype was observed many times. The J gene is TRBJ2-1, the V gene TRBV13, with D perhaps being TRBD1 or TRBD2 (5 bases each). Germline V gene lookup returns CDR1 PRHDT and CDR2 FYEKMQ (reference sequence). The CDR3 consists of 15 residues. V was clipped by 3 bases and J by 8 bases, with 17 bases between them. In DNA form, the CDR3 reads TGTGCCAGCAGCTTGGGTCGGGGCCCGGGCTATGAGCAGTTCTTC. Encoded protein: CASSLGRGPGYEQFF. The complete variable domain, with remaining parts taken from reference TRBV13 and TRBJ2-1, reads AAGVIQSPRHLIKEKRETATLKCYPIPRHDTVYWYQQGPGQDPQFLISFYEKMQSDKGSIPDRFSAQQFSDYHSELNMSSLELGDSALYFCASSLGRGPGYEQFFGPGTRLTVL.

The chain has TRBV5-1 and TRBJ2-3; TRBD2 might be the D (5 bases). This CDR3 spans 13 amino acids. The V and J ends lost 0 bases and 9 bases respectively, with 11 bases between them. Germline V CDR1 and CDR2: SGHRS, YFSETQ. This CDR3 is CASSLAERGTQYF. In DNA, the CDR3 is TGCGCCAGCAGCTTGGCCGAGCGAGGGACGCAGTATTTT.

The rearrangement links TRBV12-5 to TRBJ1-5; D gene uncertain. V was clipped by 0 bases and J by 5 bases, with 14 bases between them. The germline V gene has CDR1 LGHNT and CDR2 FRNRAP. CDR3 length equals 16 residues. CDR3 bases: TGTGCTAGTGGTTTGGTGGCCGGGAGGGAGGATCAGCCCCAGCATTTT. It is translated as CASGLVAGREDQPQHF.

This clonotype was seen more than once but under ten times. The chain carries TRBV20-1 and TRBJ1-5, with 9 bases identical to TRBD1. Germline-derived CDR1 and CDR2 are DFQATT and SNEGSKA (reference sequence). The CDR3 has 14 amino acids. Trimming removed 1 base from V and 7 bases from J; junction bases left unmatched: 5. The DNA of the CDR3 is TGCAGTGCTAGAGGGGACAGGGTTTGGCAGCCCCAGCATTTT. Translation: CSARGDRVWQPQHF.

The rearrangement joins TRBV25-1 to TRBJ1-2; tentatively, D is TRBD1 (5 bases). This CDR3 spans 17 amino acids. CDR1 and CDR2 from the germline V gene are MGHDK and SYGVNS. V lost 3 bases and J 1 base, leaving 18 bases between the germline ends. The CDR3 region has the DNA TGTGCCAGCAGTGACCCTAAAGCCGGGGCCTATAACTATGGCTACACCTTC. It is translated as CASSDPKAGAYNYGYTF.

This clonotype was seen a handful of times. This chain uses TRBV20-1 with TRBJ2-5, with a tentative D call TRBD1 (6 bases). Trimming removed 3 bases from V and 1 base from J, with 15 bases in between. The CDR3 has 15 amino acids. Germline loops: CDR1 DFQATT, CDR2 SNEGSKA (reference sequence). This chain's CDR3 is CSASLWGPFQETQYF. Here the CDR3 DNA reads TGCAGTGCTAGTTTGTGGGGGCCCTTCCAAGAGACCCAGTACTTC.

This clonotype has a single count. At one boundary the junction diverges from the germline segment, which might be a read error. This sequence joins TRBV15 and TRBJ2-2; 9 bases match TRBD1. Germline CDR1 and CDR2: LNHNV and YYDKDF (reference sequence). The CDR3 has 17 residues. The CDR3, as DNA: TGTGCCACCAGCAGATTAGTACCGGGACAGGGTTCCGGGGAGCGGTTTTTT. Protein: CATSRLVPGQGSGERFF.

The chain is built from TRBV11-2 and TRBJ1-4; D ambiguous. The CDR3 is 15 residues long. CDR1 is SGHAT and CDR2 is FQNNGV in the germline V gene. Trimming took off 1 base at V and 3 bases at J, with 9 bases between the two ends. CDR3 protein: CASSLGRLANEKLFF. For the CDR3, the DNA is TGTGCCAGCAGCTTAGGACGGTTAGCTAATGAAAAACTGTTTTTT.

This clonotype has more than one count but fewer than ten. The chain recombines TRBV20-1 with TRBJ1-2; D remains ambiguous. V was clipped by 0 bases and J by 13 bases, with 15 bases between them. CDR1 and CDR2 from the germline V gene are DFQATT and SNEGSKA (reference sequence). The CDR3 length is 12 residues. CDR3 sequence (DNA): TGCAGTGCTAGAGACCCCTCCGGCCTTCGCACCTTC. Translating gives CSARDPSGLRTF.

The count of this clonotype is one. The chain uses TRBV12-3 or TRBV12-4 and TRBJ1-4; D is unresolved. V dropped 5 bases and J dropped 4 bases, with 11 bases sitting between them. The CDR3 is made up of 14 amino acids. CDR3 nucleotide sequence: TGTGCCAGCAGTGCGAGGAGACTTAATGAAAAACTGTTTTTT. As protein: CASSARRLNEKLFF.

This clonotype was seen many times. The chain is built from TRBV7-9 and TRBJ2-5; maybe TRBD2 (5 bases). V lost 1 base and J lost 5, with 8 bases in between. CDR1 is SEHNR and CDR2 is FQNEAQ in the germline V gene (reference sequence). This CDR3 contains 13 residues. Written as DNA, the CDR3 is TGTGCCAGCAGCTTAGAACTAGATGAGACCCAGTACTTC. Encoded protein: CASSLELDETQYF.

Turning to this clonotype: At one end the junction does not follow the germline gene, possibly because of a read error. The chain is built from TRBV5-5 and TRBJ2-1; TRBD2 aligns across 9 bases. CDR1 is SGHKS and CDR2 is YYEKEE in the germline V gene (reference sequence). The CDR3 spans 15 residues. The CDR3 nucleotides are TGTGCCAGCAGCTTGGAACTAGCGGGTTACAGTGAGCAGTTCTTC. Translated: CASSLELAGYSEQFF.

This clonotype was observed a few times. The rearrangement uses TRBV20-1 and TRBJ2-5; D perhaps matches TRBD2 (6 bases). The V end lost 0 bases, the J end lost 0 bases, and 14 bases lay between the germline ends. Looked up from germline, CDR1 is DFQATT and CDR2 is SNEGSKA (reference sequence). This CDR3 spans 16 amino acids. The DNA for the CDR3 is TGCAGTGCTAGAGATTACGCGGGGAGGTACCAAGAGACCCAGTACTTC. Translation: CSARDYAGRYQETQYF.

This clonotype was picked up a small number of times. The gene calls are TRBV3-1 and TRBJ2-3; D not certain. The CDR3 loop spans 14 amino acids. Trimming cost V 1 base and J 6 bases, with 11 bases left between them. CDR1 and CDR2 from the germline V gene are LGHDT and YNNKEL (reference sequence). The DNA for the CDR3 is TGTGCCAGCAGCCAAGTTTCACGCTCTGATACGCAGTATTTT. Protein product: CASSQVSRSDTQYF.

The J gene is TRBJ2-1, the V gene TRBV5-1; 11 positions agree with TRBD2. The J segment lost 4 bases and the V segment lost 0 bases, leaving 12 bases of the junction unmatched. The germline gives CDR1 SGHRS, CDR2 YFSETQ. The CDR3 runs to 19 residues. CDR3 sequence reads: CASSLAPRTSSGGYNEQFF. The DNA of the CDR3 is TGCGCCAGCAGCTTGGCCCCCCGGACGTCTAGCGGGGGGTACAATGAGCAGTTCTTC.

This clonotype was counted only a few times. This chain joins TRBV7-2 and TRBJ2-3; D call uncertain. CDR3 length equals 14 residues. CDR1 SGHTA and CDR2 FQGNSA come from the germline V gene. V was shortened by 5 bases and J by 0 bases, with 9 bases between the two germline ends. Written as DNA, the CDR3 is TGTGCCAGCAGCGTCGGCCCGAGCACAGATACGCAGTATTTT. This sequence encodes CASSVGPSTDTQYF.

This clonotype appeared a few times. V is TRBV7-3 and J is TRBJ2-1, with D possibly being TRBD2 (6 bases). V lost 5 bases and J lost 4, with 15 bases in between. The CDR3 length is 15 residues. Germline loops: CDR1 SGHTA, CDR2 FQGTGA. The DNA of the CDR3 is TGTGCCAGCAGCCCGGGACTTATAACGTACAATGAGCAGTTCTTC. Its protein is CASSPGLITYNEQFF.

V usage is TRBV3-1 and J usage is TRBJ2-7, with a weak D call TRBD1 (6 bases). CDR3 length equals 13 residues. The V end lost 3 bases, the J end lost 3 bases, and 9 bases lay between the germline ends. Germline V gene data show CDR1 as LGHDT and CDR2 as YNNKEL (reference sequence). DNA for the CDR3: TGTGCCAGCAGCCACCTGGACAGCTACGAGCAGTACTTC. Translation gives CASSHLDSYEQYF.

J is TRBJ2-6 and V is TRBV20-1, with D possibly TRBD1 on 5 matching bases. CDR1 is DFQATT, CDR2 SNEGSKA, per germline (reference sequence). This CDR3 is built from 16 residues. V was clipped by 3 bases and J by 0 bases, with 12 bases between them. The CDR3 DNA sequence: TGCAGTGCTAGTGTCCAGGGATTCTCTGGGGCCAACGTCCTGACTTTC. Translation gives CSASVQGFSGANVLTF.

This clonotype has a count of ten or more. CDR3 amino acids: CSVGSAGFAYGYTF. CDR3 nucleotide sequence: TGCAGCGTTGGGAGCGCCGGGTTTGCCTATGGCTACACCTTC. The chain employs TRBV29-1 and TRBJ1-2; D uncertain. V lost 4 bases, J lost 4 bases, and 16 bases lay in between. The CDR3 loop spans 14 amino acids. Germline V gene data show CDR1 as SQVTM and CDR2 as ANQGSEA.